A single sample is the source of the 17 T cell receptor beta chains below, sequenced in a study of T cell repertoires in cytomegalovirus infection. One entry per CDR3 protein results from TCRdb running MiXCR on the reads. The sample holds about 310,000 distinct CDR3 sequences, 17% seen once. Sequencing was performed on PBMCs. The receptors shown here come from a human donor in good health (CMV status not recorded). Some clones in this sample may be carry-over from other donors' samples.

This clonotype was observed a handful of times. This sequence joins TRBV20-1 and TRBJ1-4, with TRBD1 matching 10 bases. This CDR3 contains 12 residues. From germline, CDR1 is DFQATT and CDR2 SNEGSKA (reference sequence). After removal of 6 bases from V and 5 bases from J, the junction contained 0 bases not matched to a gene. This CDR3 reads CSADRGNEKLFF. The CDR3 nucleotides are TGCAGTGCGGACAGGGGGAATGAAAAACTGTTTTTT.

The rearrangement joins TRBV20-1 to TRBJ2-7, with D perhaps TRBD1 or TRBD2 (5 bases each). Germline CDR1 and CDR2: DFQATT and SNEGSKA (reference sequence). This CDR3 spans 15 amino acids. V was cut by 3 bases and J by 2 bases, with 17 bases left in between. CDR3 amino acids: CSASVPGGDPYEQYF. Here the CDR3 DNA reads TGCAGTGCTAGCGTACCGGGTGGGGACCCCTACGAGCAGTACTTC.

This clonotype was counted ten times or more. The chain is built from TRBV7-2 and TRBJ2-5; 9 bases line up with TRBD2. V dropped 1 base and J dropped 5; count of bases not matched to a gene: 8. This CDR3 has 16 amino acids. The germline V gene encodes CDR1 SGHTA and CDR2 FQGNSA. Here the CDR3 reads CASSLVAGAHRETQYF. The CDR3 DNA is TGTGCCAGCAGCTTAGTAGCGGGGGCCCACCGGGAGACCCAGTACTTC.

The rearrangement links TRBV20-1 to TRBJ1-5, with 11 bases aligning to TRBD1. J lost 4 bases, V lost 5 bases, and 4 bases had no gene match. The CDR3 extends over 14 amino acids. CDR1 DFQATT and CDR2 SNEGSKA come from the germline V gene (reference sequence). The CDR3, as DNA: TGCAGTGCTGGACAGGGGGCAGAAAATCAGCCCCAGCATTTT. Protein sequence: CSAGQGAENQPQHF.

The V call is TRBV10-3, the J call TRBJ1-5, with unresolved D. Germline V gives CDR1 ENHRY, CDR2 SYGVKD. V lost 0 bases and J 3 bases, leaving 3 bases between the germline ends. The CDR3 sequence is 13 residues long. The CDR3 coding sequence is TGTGCCATCAGTGAGTCGAACAATCAGCCCCAGCATTTT. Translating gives CAISESNNQPQHF.

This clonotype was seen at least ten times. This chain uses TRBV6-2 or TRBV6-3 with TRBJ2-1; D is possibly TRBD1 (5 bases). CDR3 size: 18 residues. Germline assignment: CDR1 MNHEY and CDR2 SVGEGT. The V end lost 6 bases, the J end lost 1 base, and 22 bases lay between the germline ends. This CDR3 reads CASSRQGHMRFSYNEQFF. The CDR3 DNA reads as TGTGCCAGCAGCCGCCAGGGCCATATGAGATTTTCCTACAATGAGCAGTTCTTC.

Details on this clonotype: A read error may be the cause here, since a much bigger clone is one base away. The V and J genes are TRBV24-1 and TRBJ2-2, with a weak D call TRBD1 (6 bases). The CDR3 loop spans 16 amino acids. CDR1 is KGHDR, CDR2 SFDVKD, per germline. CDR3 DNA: TGTGCCACCAGTGTTAGCGACCAGGGGTACACCGGGGAGCTGGTTTTT. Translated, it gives CATSVSDQGYTGELVF.

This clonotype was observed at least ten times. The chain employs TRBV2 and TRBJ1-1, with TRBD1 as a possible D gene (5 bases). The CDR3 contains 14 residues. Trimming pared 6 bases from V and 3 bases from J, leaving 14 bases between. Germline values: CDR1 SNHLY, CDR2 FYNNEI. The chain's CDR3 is CASRTDSGDTEAFF. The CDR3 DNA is TGTGCCAGCAGGACTGACAGCGGGGACACTGAAGCTTTCTTT.

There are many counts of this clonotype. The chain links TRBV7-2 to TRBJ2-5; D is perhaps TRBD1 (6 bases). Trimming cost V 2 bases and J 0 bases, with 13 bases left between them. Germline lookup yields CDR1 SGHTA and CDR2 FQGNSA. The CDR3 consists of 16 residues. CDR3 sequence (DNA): TGTGCCAGCAGCTTAATGGGGACAACGTACCAAGAGACCCAGTACTTC. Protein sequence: CASSLMGTTYQETQYF.

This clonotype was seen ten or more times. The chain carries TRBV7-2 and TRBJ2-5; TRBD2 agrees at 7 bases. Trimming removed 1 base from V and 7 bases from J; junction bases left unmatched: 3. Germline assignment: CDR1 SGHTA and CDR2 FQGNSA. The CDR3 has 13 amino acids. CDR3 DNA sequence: TGTGCCAGCAGCTTAGTGGTAGCGGGGACCCAGTACTTC. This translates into CASSLVVAGTQYF.

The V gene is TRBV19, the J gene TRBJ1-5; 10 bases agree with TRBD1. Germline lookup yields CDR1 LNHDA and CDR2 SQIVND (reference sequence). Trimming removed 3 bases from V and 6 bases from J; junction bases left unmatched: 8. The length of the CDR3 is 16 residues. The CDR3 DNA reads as TGTGCCAGTAGTATTTTGGGACAGGGGTCCCCTCAGCCCCAGCATTTT. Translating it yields CASSILGQGSPQPQHF. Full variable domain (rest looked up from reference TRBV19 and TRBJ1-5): DGGITQSPKYLFRKEGQNVTLSCEQNLNHDAMYWYRQDPGQGLRLIYYSQIVNDFQKGDIAEGYSVSREKKESFPLTVTSAQKNPTAFYLCASSILGQGSPQPQHFGDGTRLSIL.

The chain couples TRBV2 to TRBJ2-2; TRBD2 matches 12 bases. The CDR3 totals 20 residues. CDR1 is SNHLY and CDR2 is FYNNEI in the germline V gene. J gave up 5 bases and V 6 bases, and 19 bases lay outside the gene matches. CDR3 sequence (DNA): TGTGCCAGCAGCCCTCTGCCGGGGGCCCTAGCGGGGGGGAATACCGGGGAGCTGTTTTTT. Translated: CASSPLPGALAGGNTGELFF.

DNA for the CDR3: TGCAGTGCTAGAGACTGGGCAGGGAAAGATCAGCCCCAGCATTTT. Encoded protein: CSARDWAGKDQPQHF. The gene calls are TRBV20-1 and TRBJ1-5, with a tentative D call TRBD1 (5 bases). Germline CDR1 is DFQATT and CDR2 is SNEGSKA (reference sequence). The CDR3 runs 15 residues. Trimming stripped 0 bases from V and 5 bases from J, with 14 bases between.

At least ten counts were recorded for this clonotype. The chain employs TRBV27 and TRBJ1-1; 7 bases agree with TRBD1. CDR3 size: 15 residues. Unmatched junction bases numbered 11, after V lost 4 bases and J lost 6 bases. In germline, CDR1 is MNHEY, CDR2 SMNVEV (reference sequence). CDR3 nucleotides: TGTGCCAGCAGTTCCCCAGCAGGGGGAAAGGCTGAAGCTTTCTTT. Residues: CASSSPAGGKAEAFF.

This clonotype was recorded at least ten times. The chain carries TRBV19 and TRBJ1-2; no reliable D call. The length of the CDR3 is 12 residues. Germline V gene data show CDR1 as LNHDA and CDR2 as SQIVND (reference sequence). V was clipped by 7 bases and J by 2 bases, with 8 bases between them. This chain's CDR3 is CASTTANYGYTF. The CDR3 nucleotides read TGTGCCAGTACAACAGCCAACTATGGCTACACCTTC.

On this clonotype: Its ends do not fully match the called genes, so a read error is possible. CDR3 nucleotides: TGTGCTAGCAGTTCCGACGGACTCGAGCAGTACTTC. Its translation: CASSSDGLEQYF. The gene calls are TRBV7-7 and TRBJ2-7, with TRBD2 as a possible D gene (5 bases). This CDR3 contains 12 residues. Germline V CDR1 and CDR2: SSHAT, FNYEAQ (reference sequence).

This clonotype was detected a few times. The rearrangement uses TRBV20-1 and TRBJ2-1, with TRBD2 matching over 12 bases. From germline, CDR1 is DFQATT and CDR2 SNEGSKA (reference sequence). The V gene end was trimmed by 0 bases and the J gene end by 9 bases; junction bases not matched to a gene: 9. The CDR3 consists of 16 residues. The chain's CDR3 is CSARDSASGGAGEQFF. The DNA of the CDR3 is TGCAGTGCTAGAGATTCTGCTAGCGGGGGGGCCGGTGAGCAGTTCTTC.